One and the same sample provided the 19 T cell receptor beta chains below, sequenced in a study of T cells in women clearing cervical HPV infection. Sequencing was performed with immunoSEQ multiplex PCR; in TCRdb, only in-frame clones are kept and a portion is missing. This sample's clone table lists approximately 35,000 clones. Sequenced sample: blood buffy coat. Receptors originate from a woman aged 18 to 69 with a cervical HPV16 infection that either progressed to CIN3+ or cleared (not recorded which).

This CDR3 is CSGLGHNEQFF. The CDR3 bases that were read are TGCAGTGGACTCGGTCACAATGAG. J is TRBJ2-1 and V is TRBV20-1; unclear D gene. Sequencing ends 3 residues short of the CDR3 end; the germline J gene provides the rest. Trimming removed 7 bases at V and 5 bases at J, with 9 bases between. This CDR3 is 11 amino acids long. Looked up from germline, CDR1 is DFQATT and CDR2 is SNEGSKA (reference sequence).

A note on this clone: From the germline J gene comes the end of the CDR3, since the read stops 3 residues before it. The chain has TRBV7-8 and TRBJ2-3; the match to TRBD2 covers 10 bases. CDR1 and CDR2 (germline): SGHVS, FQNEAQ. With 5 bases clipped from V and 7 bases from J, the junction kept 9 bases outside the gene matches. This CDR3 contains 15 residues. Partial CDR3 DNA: TGTGCCAGCAGCCCACAAGGACTAGCGGAGAATACG. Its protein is CASSPQGLAENT. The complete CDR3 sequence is CASSPQGLAENTQYF.

The CDR3 sequence is CASSLEGQGISPLHF. The CDR3 DNA, read in part, is TGCGCCAGCAGCTTGGAGGGACAGGGGATTTCACCC. V gene TRBV5-1 combines with J gene TRBJ1-6, with TRBD1 identical over 10 bases. The read terminates 3 residues before the CDR3 end, so the remaining end is supplied by the germline J gene. CDR3 length: 15 residues. J was trimmed by 9 bases and V by 0 bases; bases with no gene match: 3. Germline V CDR1 and CDR2: SGHRS, YFSETQ. Filled out from reference TRBV5-1 and TRBJ1-6, the complete variable domain reads KAGVTQTPRYLIKTRGQQVTLSCSPISGHRSVSWYQQTPGQGLQFLFEYFSETQRNKGNFPGRFSGRQFSNSRSEMNVSTLELGDSALYLCASSLEGQGISPLHFGNGTRLTVT.

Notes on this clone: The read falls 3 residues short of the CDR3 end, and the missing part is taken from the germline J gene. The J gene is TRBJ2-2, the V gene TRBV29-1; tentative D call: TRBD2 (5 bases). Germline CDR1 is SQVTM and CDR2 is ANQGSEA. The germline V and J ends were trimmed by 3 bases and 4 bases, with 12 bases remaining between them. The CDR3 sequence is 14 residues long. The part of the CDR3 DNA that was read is TGCAGCGTTGAGAGGACTCCTGGCACCGGGGAG. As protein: CSVERTPGTGE. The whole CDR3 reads CSVERTPGTGELFF.

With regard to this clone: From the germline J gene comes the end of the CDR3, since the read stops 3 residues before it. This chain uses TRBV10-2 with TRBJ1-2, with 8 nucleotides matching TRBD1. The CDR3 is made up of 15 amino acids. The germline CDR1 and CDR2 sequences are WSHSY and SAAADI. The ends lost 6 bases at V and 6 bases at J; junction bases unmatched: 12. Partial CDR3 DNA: TGCGCCAGCAGGGTGGACAGGGCCAATAAGGATGGC. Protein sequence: CASRVDRANKDG. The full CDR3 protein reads CASRVDRANKDGYTF.

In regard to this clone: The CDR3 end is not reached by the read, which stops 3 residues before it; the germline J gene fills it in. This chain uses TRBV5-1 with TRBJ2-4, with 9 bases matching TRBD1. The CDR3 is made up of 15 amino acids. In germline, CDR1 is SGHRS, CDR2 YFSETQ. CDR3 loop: CASSLVYRGHYGQYF. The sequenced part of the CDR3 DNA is TGCGCCAGCAGCTTGGTTTACAGGGGGCACTATGGT.

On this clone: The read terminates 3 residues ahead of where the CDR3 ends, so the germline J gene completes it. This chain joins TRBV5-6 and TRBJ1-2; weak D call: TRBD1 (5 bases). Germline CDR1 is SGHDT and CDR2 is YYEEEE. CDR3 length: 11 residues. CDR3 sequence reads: CASSHRQGYTF. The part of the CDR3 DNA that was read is TGTGCCAGCAGCCACCGACAGGGC.

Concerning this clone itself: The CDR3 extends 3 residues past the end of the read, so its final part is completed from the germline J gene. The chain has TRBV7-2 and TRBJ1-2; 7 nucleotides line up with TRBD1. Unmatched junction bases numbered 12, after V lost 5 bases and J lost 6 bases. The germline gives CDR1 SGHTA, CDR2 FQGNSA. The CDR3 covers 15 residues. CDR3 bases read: TGTGCCAGCAGCACCTATTTGGAGGGGGCAAATGGC. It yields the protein CASSTYLEGANG. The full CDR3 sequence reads CASSTYLEGANGYTF.

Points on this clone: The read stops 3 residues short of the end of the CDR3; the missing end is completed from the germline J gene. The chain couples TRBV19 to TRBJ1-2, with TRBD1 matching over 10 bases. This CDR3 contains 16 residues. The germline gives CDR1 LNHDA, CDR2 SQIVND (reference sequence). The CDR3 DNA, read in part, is TGTGCCAGTAGTATAACCGGACAGGGGGGATCCTACGAC. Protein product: CASSITGQGGSYD. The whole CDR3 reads CASSITGQGGSYDYTF.

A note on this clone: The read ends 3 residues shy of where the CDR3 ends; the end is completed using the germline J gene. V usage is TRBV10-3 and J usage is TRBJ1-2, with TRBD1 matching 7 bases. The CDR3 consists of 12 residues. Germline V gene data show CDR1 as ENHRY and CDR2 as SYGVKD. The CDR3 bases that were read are TGTGCCATCAGTGACGACAGGGAGGGC. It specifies CAISDDREG. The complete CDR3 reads CAISDDREGYTF.

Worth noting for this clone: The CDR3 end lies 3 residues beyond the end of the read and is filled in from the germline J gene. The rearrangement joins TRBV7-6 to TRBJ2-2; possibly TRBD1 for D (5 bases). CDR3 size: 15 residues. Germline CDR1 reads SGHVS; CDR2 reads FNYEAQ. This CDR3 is CASSANRLSNSPLFF. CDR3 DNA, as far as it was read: TGTGCCAGCAGCGCCAACAGGTTATCTAATTCACCG.

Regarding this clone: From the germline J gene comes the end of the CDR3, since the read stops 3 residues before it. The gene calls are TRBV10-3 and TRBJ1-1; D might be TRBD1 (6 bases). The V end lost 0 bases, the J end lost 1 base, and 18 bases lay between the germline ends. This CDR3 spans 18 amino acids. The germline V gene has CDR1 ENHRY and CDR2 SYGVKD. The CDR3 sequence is CAISESYTGWTRNTEAFF. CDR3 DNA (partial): TGTGCCATCAGTGAGTCGTATACAGGGTGGACCCGGAACACTGAA.

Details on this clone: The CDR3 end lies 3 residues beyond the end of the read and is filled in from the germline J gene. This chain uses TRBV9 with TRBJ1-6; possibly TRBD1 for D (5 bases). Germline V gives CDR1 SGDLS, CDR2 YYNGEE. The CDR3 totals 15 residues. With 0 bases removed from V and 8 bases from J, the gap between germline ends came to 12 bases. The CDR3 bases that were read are TGTGCCAGCAGCGTAGCTACGGACATATATTCACCC. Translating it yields CASSVATDIYSP. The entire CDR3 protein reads CASSVATDIYSPLHF.

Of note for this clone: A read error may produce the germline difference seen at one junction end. The CDR3 sequence is CASREAGPSSYEQYF. The sequenced CDR3 bases are TGTGCCAGCAGGGAAGCGGGGCCAAGCTCCTACGAG. This sequence joins TRBV6-1 and TRBJ2-7; 7 positions agree with TRBD2. The DNA ends 3 residues before the CDR3 does, and the rest of the CDR3 is filled in from the germline J gene. Germline V gene sequence: CDR1 MNHNS, CDR2 SASEGT. The CDR3 spans 15 residues.

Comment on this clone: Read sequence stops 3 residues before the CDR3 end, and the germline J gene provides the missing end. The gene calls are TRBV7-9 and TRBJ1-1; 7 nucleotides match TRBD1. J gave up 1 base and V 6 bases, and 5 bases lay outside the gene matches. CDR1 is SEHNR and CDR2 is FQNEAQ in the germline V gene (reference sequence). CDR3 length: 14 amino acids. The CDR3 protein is CASRVGTANTEAFF. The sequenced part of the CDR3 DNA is TGTGCCAGCAGGGTCGGGACAGCGAACACTGAA.

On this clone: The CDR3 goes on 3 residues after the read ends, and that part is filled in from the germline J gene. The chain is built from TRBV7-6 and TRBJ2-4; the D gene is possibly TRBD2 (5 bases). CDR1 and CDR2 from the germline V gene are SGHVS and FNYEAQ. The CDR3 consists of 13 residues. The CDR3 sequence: CASSPGIDYGQYF. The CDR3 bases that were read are TGTGCCAGCAGCCCCGGGATCGACTATGGT.

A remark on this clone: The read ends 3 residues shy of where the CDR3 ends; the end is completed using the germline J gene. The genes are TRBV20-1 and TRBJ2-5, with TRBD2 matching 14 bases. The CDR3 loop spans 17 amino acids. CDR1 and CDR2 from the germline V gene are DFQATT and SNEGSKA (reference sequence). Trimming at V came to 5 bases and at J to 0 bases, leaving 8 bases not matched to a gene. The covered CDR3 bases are TGCAGTGCTGGAGGGACTAGCGGGGGCACCAACCAAGAGACC. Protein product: CSAGGTSGGTNQET. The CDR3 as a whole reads CSAGGTSGGTNQETQYF.

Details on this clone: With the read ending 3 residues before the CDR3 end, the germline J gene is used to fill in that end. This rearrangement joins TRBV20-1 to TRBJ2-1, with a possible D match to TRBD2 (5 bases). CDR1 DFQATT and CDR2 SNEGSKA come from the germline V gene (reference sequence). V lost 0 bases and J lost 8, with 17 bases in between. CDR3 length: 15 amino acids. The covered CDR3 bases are TGCAGTGCTAGAGACCTCGAGGGTAGCGCCGATGAG. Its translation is CSARDLEGSADE. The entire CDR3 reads CSARDLEGSADEQFF.

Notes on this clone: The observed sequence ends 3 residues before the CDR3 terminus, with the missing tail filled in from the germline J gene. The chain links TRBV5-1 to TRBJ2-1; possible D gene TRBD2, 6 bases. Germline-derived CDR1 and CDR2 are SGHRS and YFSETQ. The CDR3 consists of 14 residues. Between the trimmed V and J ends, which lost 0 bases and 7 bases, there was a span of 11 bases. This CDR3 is CASSLAEGRNEQFF. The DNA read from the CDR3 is TGCGCCAGCAGCTTGGCGGAGGGGAGGAATGAG.